This T cell receptor beta chain was recorded in a study of T cell clonality in common variable immunodeficiency. Study-level points and caveats: CVID subjects had higher TCRbeta clonality than healthy controls, most marked in about a third. Authors noted CVID clonality's cause needs subpopulation repertoire sequencing. In common variable immunodeficiency, TCR beta chains reportedly carried fewer deletions and N-nucleotide insertions. Shared TCRbeta clones were fewer between CVID subjects than controls.

TCRdb's copy holds only in-frame clones and misses some; the assay was immunoSEQ multiplex PCR. Singletons are absent from the sample, which has about 26,000 clones. The CDR3 contains 12 residues. Trimming cost V 5 bases and J 1 base, with 5 bases left between them. In germline, CDR1 is KGHSH, CDR2 LQKENI. This clone showed up many times. Antigen: not known. With the read ending 3 residues before the CDR3 end, the germline J gene is used to fill in that end. Caucasian heritage predominated among both patients and controls. Sequences were obtained from peripheral blood mononuclear cells. The clonotype originates from a human donor with common variable immunodeficiency. The gene calls are TRBV18 and TRBJ2-5, with no clear D. CDR3 DNA, as far as it was read: TGTGCCAGCTCAGACACCCAAGAGACC. Its protein product is CASSDTQET. The full CDR3 protein is CASSDTQETQYF.